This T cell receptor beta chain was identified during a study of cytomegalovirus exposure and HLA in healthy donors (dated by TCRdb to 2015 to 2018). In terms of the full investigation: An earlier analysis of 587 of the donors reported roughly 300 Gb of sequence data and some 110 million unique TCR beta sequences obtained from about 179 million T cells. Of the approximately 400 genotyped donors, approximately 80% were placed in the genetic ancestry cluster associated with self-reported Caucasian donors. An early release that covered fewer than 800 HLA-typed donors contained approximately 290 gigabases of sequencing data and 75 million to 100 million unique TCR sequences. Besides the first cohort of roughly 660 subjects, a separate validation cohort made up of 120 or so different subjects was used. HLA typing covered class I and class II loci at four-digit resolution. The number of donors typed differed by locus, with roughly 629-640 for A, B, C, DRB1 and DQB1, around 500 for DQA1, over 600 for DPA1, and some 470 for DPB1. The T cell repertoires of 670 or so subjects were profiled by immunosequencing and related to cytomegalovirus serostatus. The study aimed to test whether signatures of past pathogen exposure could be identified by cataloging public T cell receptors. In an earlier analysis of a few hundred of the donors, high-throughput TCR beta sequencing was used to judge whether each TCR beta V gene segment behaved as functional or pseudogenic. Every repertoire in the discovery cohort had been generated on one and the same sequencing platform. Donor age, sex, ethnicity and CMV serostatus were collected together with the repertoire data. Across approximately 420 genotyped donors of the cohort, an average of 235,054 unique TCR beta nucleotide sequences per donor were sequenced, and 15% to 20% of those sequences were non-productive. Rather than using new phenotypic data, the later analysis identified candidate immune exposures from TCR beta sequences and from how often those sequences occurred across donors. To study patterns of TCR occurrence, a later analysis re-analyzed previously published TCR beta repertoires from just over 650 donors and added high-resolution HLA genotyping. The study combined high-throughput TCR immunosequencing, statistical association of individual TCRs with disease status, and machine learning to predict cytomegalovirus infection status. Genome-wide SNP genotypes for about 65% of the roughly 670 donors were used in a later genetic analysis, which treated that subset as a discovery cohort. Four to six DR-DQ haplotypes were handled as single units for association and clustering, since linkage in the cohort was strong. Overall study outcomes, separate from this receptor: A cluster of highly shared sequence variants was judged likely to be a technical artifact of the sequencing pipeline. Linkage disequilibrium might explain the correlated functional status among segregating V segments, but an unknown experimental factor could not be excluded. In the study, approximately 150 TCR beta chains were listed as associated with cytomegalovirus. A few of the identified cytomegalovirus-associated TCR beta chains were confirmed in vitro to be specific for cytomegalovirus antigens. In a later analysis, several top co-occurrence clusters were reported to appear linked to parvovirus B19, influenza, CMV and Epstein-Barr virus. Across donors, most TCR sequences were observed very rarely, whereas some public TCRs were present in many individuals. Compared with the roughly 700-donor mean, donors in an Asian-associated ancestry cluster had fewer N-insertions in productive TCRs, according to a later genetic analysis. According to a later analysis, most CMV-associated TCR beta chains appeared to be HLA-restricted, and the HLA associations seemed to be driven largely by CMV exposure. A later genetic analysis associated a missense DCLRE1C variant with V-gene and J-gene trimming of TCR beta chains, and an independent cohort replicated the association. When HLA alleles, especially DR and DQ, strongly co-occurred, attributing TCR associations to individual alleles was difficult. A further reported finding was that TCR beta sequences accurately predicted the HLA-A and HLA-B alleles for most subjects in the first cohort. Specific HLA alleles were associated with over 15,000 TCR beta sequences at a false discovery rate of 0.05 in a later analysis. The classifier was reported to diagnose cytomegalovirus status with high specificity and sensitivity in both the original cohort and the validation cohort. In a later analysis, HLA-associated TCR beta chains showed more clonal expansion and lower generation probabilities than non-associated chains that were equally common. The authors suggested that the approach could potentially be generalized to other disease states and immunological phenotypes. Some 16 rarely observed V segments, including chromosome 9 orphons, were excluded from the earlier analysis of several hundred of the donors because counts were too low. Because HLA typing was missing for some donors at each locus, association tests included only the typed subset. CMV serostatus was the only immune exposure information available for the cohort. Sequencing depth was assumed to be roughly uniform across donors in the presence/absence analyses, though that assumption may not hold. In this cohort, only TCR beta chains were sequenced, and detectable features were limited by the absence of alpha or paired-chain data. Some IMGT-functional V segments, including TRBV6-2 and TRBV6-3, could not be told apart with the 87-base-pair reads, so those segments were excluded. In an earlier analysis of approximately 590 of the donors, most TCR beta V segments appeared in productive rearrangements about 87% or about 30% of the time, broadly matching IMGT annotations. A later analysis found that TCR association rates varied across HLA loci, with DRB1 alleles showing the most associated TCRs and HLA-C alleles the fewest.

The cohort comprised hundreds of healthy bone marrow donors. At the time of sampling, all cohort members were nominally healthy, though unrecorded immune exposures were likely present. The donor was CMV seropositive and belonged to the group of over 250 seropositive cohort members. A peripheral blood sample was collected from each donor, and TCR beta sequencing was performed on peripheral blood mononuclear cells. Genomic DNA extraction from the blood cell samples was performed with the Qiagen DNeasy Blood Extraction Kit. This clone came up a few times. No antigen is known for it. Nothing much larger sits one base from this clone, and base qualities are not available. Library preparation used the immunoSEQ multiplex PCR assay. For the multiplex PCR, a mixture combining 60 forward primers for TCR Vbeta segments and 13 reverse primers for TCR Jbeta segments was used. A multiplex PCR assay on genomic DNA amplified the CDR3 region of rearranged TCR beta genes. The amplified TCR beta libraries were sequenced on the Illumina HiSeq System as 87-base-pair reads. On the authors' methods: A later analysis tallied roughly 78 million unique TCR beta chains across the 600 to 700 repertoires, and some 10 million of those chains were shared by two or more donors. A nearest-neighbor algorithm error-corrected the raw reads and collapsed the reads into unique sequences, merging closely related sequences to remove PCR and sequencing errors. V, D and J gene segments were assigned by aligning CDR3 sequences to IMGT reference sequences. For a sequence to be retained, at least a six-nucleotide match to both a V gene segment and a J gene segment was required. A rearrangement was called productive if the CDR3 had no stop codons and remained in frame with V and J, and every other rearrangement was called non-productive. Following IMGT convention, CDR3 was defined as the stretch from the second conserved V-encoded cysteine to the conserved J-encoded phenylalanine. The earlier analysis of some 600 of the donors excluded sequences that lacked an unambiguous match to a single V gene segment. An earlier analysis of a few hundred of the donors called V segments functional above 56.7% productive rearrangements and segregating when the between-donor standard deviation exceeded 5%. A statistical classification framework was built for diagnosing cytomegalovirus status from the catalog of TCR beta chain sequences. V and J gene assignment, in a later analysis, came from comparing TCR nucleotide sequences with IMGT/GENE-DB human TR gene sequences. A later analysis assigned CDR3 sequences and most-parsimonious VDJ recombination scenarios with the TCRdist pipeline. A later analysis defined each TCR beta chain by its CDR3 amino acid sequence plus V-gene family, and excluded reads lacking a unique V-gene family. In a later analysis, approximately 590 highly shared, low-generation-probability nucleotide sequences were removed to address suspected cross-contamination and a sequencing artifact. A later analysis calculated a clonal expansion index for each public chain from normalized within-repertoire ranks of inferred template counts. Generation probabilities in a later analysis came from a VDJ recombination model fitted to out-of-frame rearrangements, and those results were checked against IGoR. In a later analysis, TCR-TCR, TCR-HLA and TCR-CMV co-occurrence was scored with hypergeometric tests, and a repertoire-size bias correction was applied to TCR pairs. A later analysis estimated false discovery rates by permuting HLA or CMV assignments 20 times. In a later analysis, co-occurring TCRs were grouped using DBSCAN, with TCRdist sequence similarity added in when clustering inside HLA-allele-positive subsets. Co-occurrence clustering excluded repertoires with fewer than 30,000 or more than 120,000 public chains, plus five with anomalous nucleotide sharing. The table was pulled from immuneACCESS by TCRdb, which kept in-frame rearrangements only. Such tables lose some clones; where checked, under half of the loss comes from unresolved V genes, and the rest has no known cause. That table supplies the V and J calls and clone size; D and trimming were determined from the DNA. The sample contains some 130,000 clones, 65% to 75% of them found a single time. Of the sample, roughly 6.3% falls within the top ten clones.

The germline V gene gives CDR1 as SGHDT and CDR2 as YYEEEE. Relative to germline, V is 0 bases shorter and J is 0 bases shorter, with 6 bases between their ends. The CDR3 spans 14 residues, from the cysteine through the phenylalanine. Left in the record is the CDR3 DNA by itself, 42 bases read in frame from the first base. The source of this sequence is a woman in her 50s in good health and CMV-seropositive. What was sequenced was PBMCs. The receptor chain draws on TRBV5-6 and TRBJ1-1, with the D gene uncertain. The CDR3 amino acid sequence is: CASSLVRMNTEAFF. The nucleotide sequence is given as TGTGCCAGCAGCTTGGTCAGGATGAACACTGAAGCTTTCTTT. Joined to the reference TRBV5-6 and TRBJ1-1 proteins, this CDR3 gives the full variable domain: DAGVTQSPTHLIKTRGQQVTLRCSPKSGHDTVSWYQQALGQGPQFIFQYYEEEERQRGNFPDRFSGHQFPNYSSELNVNALLLGDSALYLCASSLVRMNTEAFFGQGTRLTVV.